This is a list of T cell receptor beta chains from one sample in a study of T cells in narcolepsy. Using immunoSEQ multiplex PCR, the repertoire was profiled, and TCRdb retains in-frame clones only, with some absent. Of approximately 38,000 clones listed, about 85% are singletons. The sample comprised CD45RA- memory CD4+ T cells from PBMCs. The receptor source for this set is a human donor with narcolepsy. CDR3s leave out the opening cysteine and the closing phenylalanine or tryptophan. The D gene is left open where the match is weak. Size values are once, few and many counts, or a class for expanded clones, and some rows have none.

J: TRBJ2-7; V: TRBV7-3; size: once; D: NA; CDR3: ASSLRGSTLDEQY
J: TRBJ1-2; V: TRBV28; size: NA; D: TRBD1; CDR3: ASSLQGDDDYT
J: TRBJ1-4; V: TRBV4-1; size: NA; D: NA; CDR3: ASSQGQQGAGEKLF
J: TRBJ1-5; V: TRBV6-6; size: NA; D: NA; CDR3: ASNPAQTSNQPQH
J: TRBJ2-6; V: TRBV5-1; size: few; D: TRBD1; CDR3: ASSHRTGDGANVLT
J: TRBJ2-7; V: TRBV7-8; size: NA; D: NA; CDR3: ASSLAGGQISYEQY
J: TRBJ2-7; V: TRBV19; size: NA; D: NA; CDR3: ASSLGRVSGEQY
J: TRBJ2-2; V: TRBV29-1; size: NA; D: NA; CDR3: SVASGSAGELF
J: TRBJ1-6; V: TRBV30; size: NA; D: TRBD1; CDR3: AWQTPGQSNSPLH
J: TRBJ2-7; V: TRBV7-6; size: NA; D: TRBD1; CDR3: ASSHPGQGPLQY
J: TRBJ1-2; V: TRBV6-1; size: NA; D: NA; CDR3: ASRTSGSGGYT
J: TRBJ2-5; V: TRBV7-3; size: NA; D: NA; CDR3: ASSPGGSGPQETQY
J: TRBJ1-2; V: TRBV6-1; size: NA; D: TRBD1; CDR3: ASSESQGVGGYT
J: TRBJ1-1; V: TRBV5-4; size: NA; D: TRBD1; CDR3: ASSQGQLNTEAF
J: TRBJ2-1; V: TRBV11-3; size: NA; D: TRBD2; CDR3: ASSLASAGGSDEQF